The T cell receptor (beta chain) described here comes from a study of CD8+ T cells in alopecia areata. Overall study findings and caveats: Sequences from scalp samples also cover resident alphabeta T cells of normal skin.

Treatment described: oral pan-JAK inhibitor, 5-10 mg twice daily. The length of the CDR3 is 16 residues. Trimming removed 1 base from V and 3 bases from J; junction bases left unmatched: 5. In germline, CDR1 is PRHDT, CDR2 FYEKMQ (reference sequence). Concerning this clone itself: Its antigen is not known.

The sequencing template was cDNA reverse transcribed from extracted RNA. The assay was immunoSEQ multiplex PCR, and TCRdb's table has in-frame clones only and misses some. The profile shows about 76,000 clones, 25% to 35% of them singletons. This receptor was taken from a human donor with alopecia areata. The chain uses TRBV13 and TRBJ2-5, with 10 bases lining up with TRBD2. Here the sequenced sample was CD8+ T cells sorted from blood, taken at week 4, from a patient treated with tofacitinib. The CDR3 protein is CASSLVASGREETQYF. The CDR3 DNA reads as TGTGCCAGCAGCTTAGTGGCTAGCGGGAGAGAAGAGACCCAGTACTTC.